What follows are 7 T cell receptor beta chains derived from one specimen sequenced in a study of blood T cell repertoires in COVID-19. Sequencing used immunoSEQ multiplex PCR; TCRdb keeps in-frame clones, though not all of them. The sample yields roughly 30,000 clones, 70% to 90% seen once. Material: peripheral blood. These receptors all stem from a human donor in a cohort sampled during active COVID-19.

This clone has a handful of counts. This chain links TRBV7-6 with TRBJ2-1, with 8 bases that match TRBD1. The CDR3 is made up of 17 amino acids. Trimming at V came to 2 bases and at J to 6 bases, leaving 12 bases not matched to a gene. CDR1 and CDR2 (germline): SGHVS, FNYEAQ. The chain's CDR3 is CASSLKRRTGLSNEQFF. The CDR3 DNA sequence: TGTGCCAGCAGCTTAAAGCGAAGGACAGGGTTAAGCAATGAGCAGTTCTTC.

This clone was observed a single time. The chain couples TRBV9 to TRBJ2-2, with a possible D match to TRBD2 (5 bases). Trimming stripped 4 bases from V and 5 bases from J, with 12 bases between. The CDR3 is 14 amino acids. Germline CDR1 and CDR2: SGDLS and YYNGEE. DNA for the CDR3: TGTGCCAGCAGCTCATCCGGGGTAACCGGGGAGCTGTTTTTT. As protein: CASSSSGVTGELFF.

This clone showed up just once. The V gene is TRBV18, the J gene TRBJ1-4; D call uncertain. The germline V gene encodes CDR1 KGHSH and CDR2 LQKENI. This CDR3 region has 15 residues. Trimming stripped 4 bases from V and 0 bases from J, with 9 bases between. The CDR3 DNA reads TGTGCCAGCTCACTCTCAGATGCAACTAATGAAAAACTGTTTTTT. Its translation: CASSLSDATNEKLFF. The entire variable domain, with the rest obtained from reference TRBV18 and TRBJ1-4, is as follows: NAGVMQNPRHLVRRRGQEARLRCSPMKGHSHVYWYRQLPEEGLKFMVYLQKENIIDESGMPKERFSAEFPKEGPSILRIQQVVRGDSAAYFCASSLSDATNEKLFFGSGTQLSVL.

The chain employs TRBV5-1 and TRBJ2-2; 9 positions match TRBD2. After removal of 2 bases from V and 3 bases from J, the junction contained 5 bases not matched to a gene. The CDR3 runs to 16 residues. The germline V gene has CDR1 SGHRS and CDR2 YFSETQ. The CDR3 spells CASSFIAGVDTGELFF. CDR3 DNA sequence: TGCGCCAGCAGCTTCATAGCGGGGGTAGACACCGGGGAGCTGTTTTTT.

CDR3 residues: CASSPTTGRAYEQYF. In DNA form, the CDR3 reads TGTGCCAGCAGCCCGACGACAGGTCGCGCCTACGAGCAGTACTTC. The chain recombines TRBV7-3 with TRBJ2-7; D possibly corresponds to TRBD1 (6 bases). V lost 5 bases and J 2 bases, leaving 16 bases between the germline ends. The CDR3 is made up of 15 amino acids. Germline CDR1 reads SGHTA; CDR2 reads FQGTGA.

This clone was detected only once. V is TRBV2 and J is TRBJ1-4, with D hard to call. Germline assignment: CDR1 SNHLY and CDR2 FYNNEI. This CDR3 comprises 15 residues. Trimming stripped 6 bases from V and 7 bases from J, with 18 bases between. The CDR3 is CASSMSRDPGEKLFF. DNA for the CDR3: TGTGCCAGCAGCATGAGCCGGGATCCGGGTGAAAAACTGTTTTTT.

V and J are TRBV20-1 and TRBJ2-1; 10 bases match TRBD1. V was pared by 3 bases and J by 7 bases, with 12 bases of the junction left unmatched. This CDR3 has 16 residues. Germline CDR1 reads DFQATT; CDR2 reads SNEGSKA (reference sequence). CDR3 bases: TGCAGTGCTAGTGTATCGGGGACAGGGGCGAAGAATGAGCAGTTCTTC. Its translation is CSASVSGTGAKNEQFF.